This entry lists 31 T cell receptor beta chains sequenced from one sample in a study of CD8 T cells in ankylosing spondylitis. TCRdb processed the 5' RACE reads anew with MiXCR; each CDR3 protein has one entry. The data hold 200,000 or so distinct CDR3 sequences, with 10% to 15% observed a single time. Sequenced: blood, either unsorted or a sorted T cell fraction (not recorded which). These receptors were taken from a female donor with ankylosing spondylitis or in good health (not recorded which).

This clonotype has ten or more counts. This chain links TRBV5-1 with TRBJ1-4, with D possibly being TRBD1 (5 bases). The V gene's germline CDR1 is SGHRS and CDR2 YFSETQ. V lost 4 bases to trimming and J lost 1 base, with 17 bases between them. The CDR3 has 17 residues. For the CDR3, the DNA is TGCGCCAGCAGCACGACACCCTCCGGGGGAACTAATGAAAAACTGTTTTTT. Amino acid sequence: CASSTTPSGGTNEKLFF.

At least ten counts were recorded for this clonotype. The CDR3 DNA reads as TGTGCCACCTCCGATGCGGGGGGCGAGACCCAGTACTTC. As protein: CATSDAGGETQYF. J is TRBJ2-5 and V is TRBV15, with TRBD2 matching 8 bases. The length of the CDR3 is 13 residues. CDR1 LNHNV and CDR2 YYDKDF come from the germline V gene (reference sequence). J lost 5 bases, V lost 8 bases, and 7 bases had no gene match.

The chain carries TRBV5-6 and TRBJ2-2; TRBD1 is a possible D gene (6 bases). This CDR3 comprises 13 residues. The germline V and J ends were trimmed by 5 bases and 7 bases, with 12 bases remaining between them. Germline V gene lookup returns CDR1 SGHDT and CDR2 YYEEEE. The CDR3 DNA is TGTGCCAGCAGACTCGGACAGATCGGGGAGCTGTTTTTT. It encodes CASRLGQIGELFF.

The table lists this clonotype with many counts. V is TRBV20-1 and J is TRBJ1-5, with D unresolved. V was clipped by 2 bases and J by 3 bases, with 11 bases between them. From germline, CDR1 is DFQATT and CDR2 SNEGSKA (reference sequence). The CDR3 runs 14 residues. This CDR3 reads CSARLGSVNQPQHF. DNA of the CDR3: TGCAGTGCTAGATTAGGGAGTGTCAATCAGCCCCAGCATTTT.

This clonotype was seen more than once but under ten times. The chain combines TRBV20-1 with TRBJ2-3, with 7 bases identical to TRBD2. V dropped 2 bases and J dropped 2; count of bases not matched to a gene: 7. The CDR3 loop spans 15 amino acids. Germline V gives CDR1 DFQATT, CDR2 SNEGSKA (reference sequence). CDR3 nucleotides: TGCAGTGCTAGACGGAGGGAGGGGACCACAGATACGCAGTATTTT. Protein sequence: CSARRREGTTDTQYF.

The chain's CDR3 is CASSEVFGGREYNEQFF. CDR3 DNA: TGTGCCAGCAGTGAAGTCTTTGGCGGGAGGGAATACAATGAGCAGTTCTTC. This chain joins TRBV25-1 and TRBJ2-1; 9 nucleotides agree with TRBD2. V trimming: 2 bases; J trimming: 4 bases; junction bases outside the gene matches: 9. Germline CDR1 and CDR2: MGHDK and SYGVNS. There are 17 residues in the CDR3. Based on the CDR3 plus reference TRBV25-1 and TRBJ2-1, the full variable domain is EADIYQTPRYLVIGTGKKITLECSQTMGHDKMYWYQQDPGMELHLIHYSYGVNSTEKGDLSSESTVSRIRTEHFPLTLESARPSHTSQYLCASSEVFGGREYNEQFFGPGTRLTVL.

This clonotype was seen repeatedly, ten times or more. J is TRBJ2-7 and V is TRBV5-1; tentative D call: TRBD1 (7 bases). The ends were cut back, 5 bases at V and 5 bases at J, with 14 bases in the middle. This CDR3 has 13 amino acids. The germline gives CDR1 SGHRS, CDR2 YFSETQ. The DNA of the CDR3 is TGCGCCAGCAGGCCAGGGGGACTGGACGAGCAGTACTTC. Translation: CASRPGGLDEQYF.

This clonotype was detected ten times or more. Germline is not matched at one junction end, which may reflect a read error. V gene TRBV7-7 combines with J gene TRBJ2-1, with 8 bases matching TRBD2. The CDR3 contains 16 residues. Germline CDR1 reads SSHAT; CDR2 reads FNYEAQ (reference sequence). The CDR3 coding sequence is TGTGCTAGCAGCTTAGCGGGAACGAGCTCCTACAATGAGCAGTTCTTC. This translates into CASSLAGTSSYNEQFF.

This clonotype has at least ten counts. The CDR3 nucleotides are TGCAGTGCCCTCCTGGACGGTGAAGCTTTCTTT. Residues: CSALLDGEAFF. The J gene is TRBJ1-1, the V gene TRBV20-1; D remains ambiguous. The CDR3 runs to 11 residues. Germline V gives CDR1 DFQATT, CDR2 SNEGSKA (reference sequence). V was shortened by 6 bases and J by 7 bases, with 12 bases between the two germline ends.

The sample holds many counts of this clonotype. The chain combines TRBV6-5 with TRBJ2-3, with a weak D call TRBD1 (5 bases). Germline assignment: CDR1 MNHEY and CDR2 SVGAGI. This CDR3 spans 14 amino acids. The germline V and J ends were trimmed by 4 bases and 3 bases, with 11 bases remaining between them. CDR3 DNA sequence: TGTGCCAGCAGTTGGACAATCATGACAGATACGCAGTATTTT. Translation: CASSWTIMTDTQYF.

This chain connects TRBV7-9 to TRBJ2-3; TRBD1 or TRBD2 may be the D gene (5 bases each). Trimming stripped 5 bases from V and 1 base from J, with 13 bases between. The CDR3 sequence is 15 residues long. CDR1 and CDR2 from the germline V gene are SEHNR and FQNEAQ (reference sequence). CDR3 in DNA: TGTGCCAGCAGCCCGAGGGCAGGGCGCACAGATACGCAGTATTTT. Protein sequence: CASSPRAGRTDTQYF.

This clonotype occurred many times. This chain links TRBV7-3 with TRBJ1-1; D remains unclear. V was cut by 4 bases and J by 2 bases, with 8 bases left in between. The CDR3 is made up of 13 amino acids. CDR1 SGHTA and CDR2 FQGTGA come from the germline V gene. In DNA form, the CDR3 reads TGTGCCAGCAGCTCCCAGGAAAACACTGAAGCTTTCTTT. As protein: CASSSQENTEAFF.

This clonotype showed up just a few times. The rearrangement joins TRBV5-1 to TRBJ2-5; possible D gene TRBD2, 6 bases. Germline loops: CDR1 SGHRS, CDR2 YFSETQ. Trimming removed 6 bases from V and 2 bases from J, with 8 bases in between. The CDR3 is made up of 12 amino acids. The DNA of the CDR3 is TGCGCCAGCAATCGGGGGCAAGAGACCCAGTACTTC. It codes for CASNRGQETQYF.

V is TRBV4-3 and J is TRBJ2-7, with 9 bases fitting TRBD2. CDR1 LGHNA and CDR2 YSLEER come from the germline V gene. The CDR3 has 19 amino acids. V shed 4 bases and J 3 bases; nucleotides not matched to a gene: 19. CDR3 sequence: CASSRSRASGNLFLYEQYF. CDR3 in DNA: TGCGCCAGCAGCCGTAGTCGGGCTAGCGGGAATCTCTTCCTCTACGAGCAGTACTTC.

In this sample, this clonotype turned up many times. The chain is built from TRBV4-2 and TRBJ2-7; 9 positions match TRBD2. Germline V gene lookup returns CDR1 LGHNA and CDR2 YNFKEQ. The CDR3 loop spans 15 amino acids. The J segment lost 4 bases and the V segment lost 3 bases, leaving 7 bases of the junction unmatched. CDR3 amino acids: CASSQTLSGSYEQYF. Here the CDR3 DNA reads TGTGCCAGCAGCCAGACCCTTAGCGGGAGTTACGAGCAGTACTTC.

This clonotype appeared a few times. The rearrangement uses TRBV27 and TRBJ2-1, with TRBD2 matching 8 bases. The germline gives CDR1 MNHEY, CDR2 SMNVEV (reference sequence). The CDR3 spans 19 residues. After removal of 3 bases from V and 0 bases from J, the junction contained 13 bases not matched to a gene. In DNA, the CDR3 is TGTGCCAGCAGTTTCCCCACCGCGGGGGGCCCAAGCTCCTACAATGAGCAGTTCTTC. Translating it yields CASSFPTAGGPSSYNEQFF.

This clonotype was observed a handful of times. The rearrangement links TRBV27 to TRBJ2-7, with a weak D call TRBD1 (6 bases). Germline CDR1 MNHEY, CDR2 SMNVEV (reference sequence). The CDR3 is 15 residues long. V was pared by 7 bases and J by 0 bases, with 16 bases between. CDR3 sequence: CASMGAGTYSYEQYF. As DNA, the CDR3 is TGTGCCAGCATGGGAGCTGGGACATACTCCTACGAGCAGTACTTC.

This clonotype occurred many times. V is TRBV12-3 or TRBV12-4 and J is TRBJ1-4, with TRBD1 as a possible D gene (5 bases). The CDR3 spans 15 residues. Trimming shortened V by 3 bases and J by 5 bases, and 13 bases separated the two germline ends. The CDR3 region is CASSFSGVLNEKLFF. The DNA for the CDR3 is TGTGCCAGCAGTTTCTCGGGGGTCCTCAATGAAAAACTGTTTTTT.

This clonotype was seen ten or more times. The V call is TRBV24-1, the J call TRBJ2-5, with D maybe TRBD2 (5 bases). The germline V gene encodes CDR1 KGHDR and CDR2 SFDVKD. The CDR3 consists of 17 residues. Trimming cost V 3 bases and J 5 bases, with 21 bases left between them. This chain's CDR3 is CATSDDGGPREGETQYF. Written as DNA, the CDR3 is TGTGCCACCAGTGATGACGGTGGCCCCCGCGAGGGCGAGACCCAGTACTTC.

In this sample, this clonotype turned up many times. The chain joins TRBV12-3 or TRBV12-4 to TRBJ2-2; possible D gene TRBD1, 7 bases. This CDR3 is 14 amino acids long. V shed 7 bases and J shed 4 bases, with 13 bases lying between them. The CDR3, as DNA: TGTGCCAGCACCCAGGGGGGAAGCACCGGGGAGCTGTTTTTT. Amino acid sequence: CASTQGGSTGELFF.

This clonotype has ten or more counts. The chain uses TRBV5-1 and TRBJ2-5, with 7 bases lining up with TRBD1. The length of the CDR3 is 15 residues. With V trimmed by 2 bases and J by 1 base, 5 bases remained unmatched. Germline V lookup: CDR1 SGHRS, CDR2 YFSETQ. For the CDR3, the DNA is TGCGCCAGCAGCTTCGGGACAGAAGTCCAAGAGACCCAGTACTTC. This encodes CASSFGTEVQETQYF.

The chain carries TRBV19 and TRBJ1-5, with D perhaps TRBD1 (5 bases). This CDR3 region has 15 residues. From germline, CDR1 is LNHDA and CDR2 SQIVND (reference sequence). V lost 6 bases to trimming and J lost 5 bases, with 17 bases between them. Here the CDR3 reads CASRIDSNPYQPQHF. CDR3 nucleotides: TGTGCCAGTAGGATCGACAGCAACCCTTATCAGCCCCAGCATTTT. Combining the CDR3 with reference TRBV19 and TRBJ1-5 gives the whole variable domain DGGITQSPKYLFRKEGQNVTLSCEQNLNHDAMYWYRQDPGQGLRLIYYSQIVNDFQKGDIAEGYSVSREKKESFPLTVTSAQKNPTAFYLCASRIDSNPYQPQHFGDGTRLSIL.

At least ten counts were recorded for this clonotype. The rearrangement links TRBV7-2 to TRBJ1-4; 8 nucleotides align to TRBD1. The V gene end was trimmed by 3 bases and the J gene end by 8 bases; junction bases not matched to a gene: 5. Per the germline V gene, CDR1 is SGHTA and CDR2 is FQGNSA. The CDR3 runs to 14 residues. CDR3 loop: CASSFTGGGEKLFF. The CDR3 nucleotides are TGTGCCAGCAGCTTTACAGGGGGTGGGGAAAAACTGTTTTTT.

This clonotype was counted at least ten times. V is TRBV29-1 and J is TRBJ2-3; weak D call: TRBD2 (5 bases). From germline, CDR1 is SQVTM and CDR2 ANQGSEA. V lost 6 bases and J lost 6, with 10 bases in between. CDR3 size: 11 residues. The chain's CDR3 is CSVGRGDTQYF. In DNA form, the CDR3 reads TGCAGCGTCGGACGGGGTGATACGCAGTATTTT.

This clonotype was counted many times. V and J are TRBV5-5 and TRBJ1-2; the D gene is possibly TRBD1 (5 bases). Germline CDR1 and CDR2: SGHKS and YYEKEE (reference sequence). Deletions cut 3 bases from V and 0 bases from J, with 12 bases between. The CDR3 loop spans 15 amino acids. In DNA form, the CDR3 reads TGTGCCAGCAGCTCCCTCCTGACAGCTAACTATGGCTACACCTTC. Residues: CASSSLLTANYGYTF.

This clonotype was detected a few times. The CDR3 loop reads CSVEFAGTGAVEAFF. The CDR3 DNA follows: TGCAGCGTTGAATTTGCAGGGACAGGGGCGGTTGAAGCTTTCTTT. J is TRBJ1-1 and V is TRBV29-1, with TRBD1 identical over 10 bases. Germline CDR1 SQVTM, CDR2 ANQGSEA. This CDR3 spans 15 amino acids. Germline trimming cut 2 bases from V and 7 bases from J; bases unmatched to any gene: 10.

In its sample, this clonotype was seen many times. The V call is TRBV3-1, the J call TRBJ2-7; D ambiguous. V lost 4 bases and J 3 bases, leaving 10 bases between the germline ends. The CDR3 length is 13 residues. Germline loops: CDR1 LGHDT, CDR2 YNNKEL (reference sequence). DNA for the CDR3: TGTGCCAGCAGCCGACTTGGTATCTACGAGCAGTACTTC. It encodes CASSRLGIYEQYF.

The sample holds many counts of this clonotype. J is TRBJ1-1 and V is TRBV2; D might be TRBD1 (5 bases). Germline-derived CDR1 and CDR2 are SNHLY and FYNNEI. V lost 0 bases and J lost 1, with 12 bases in between. This CDR3 spans 16 amino acids. The CDR3: CASSEAPPTGNTEAFF. The CDR3 DNA reads TGTGCCAGCAGTGAAGCCCCCCCCACAGGGAACACTGAAGCTTTCTTT.

The count of this clonotype is one. The chain links TRBV9 to TRBJ2-7; 7 bases fit TRBD1. Germline trimming cut 4 bases from V and 6 bases from J; bases unmatched to any gene: 7. The length of the CDR3 is 13 residues. Germline assignment: CDR1 SGDLS and CDR2 YYNGEE. The DNA for the CDR3 is TGTGCCAGCAGCCGACAGGGAACGGGCGAGCAGTACTTC. Amino acids: CASSRQGTGEQYF.

This clonotype was counted many times. V gene TRBV2 combines with J gene TRBJ1-2; D call uncertain. The CDR3 consists of 13 residues. Germline lookup yields CDR1 SNHLY and CDR2 FYNNEI. Trimming pared 0 bases from V and 4 bases from J, leaving 6 bases between. CDR3 bases: TGTGCCAGCAGTGAAGCGGAGGGCTATGGCTACACCTTC. This encodes CASSEAEGYGYTF.

This clonotype was detected ten times or more. The chain recombines TRBV5-6 with TRBJ1-5, with D maybe TRBD1 (6 bases). Trimming stripped 2 bases from V and 6 bases from J, with 9 bases between. Per the germline V gene, CDR1 is SGHDT and CDR2 is YYEEEE. This CDR3 contains 13 residues. In DNA form, the CDR3 reads TGTGCCAGCAGCTTAGGGGGAAGTCAGCCCCAGCATTTT. Translation: CASSLGGSQPQHF.